This T cell receptor (beta chain) was obtained from a study of blood T cells in healthy people across ages. General observations from the study: Estimates of diversity drawn from one million T cells were considered underestimates. Long-lived donors carried more naive CD4+ cells and greater diversity than aged donors. In older individuals, TCR beta diversity per million T cells was lower, falling roughly linearly with age.

This CDR3 has 10 residues. V was trimmed by 7 bases and J by 7 bases, leaving 8 bases between them. The germline V gene has CDR1 SQVTM and CDR2 ANQGSEA. The sample holds a few counts of this clonotype. Its antigen is not identified. Combining a sample-barcoded 5' primer with a J-beta primer mix, a second PCR ran for roughly 7 to 12 cycles. From the 5' RACE reads, TCRdb called clonotypes with MiXCR, one entry per CDR3 protein. The sample lists around 1,600,000 distinct CDR3 sequences, roughly 43% occurring once. Sequencing was done on a sample of blood. This receptor was identified in a woman in her late teens or twenties in good health. This rearrangement joins TRBV29-1 to TRBJ2-4, with D unclear. Here the CDR3 DNA reads TGCAGCGCTACACTGAACATTCAGTACTTC. Translated, it gives CSATLNIQYF. Full variable domain (rest looked up from reference TRBV29-1 and TRBJ2-4): SAVISQKPSRDICQRGTSLTIQCQVDSQVTMMFWYRQQPGQSLTLIATANQGSEATYESGFVIDKFPISRPNLTFSTLTVSNMSPEDSSIYLCSATLNIQYFGAGTRLSVL.